The 9 T cell receptor beta chains below come from one sample, sequenced in a study of siplizumab effects on memory and regulatory T cells. The method was immunoSEQ multiplex PCR; TCRdb's version includes in-frame clones alone and lacks a portion of them. The sample has nearly 95,000 clones, 94% seen once. The sequenced sample consisted of non-Treg CD4+ T cells sorted from blood. The receptors were sampled from a human donor in good health.

The chain has TRBV5-6 and TRBJ1-1; no clear D gene. Germline lookup yields CDR1 SGHDT and CDR2 YYEEEE. The CDR3 runs 15 residues. Trimming removed 4 bases at V and 2 bases at J, with 15 bases between. CDR3 sequence (DNA): TGTGCCAGCAGCATTGGGTGGCCGGCTAACACTGAAGCTTTCTTT. This codes for CASSIGWPANTEAFF.

The rearrangement links TRBV29-1 to TRBJ2-2; TRBD2 might be the D (6 bases). V was shortened by 5 bases and J by 4 bases, with 11 bases between the two germline ends. Looked up from germline, CDR1 is SQVTM and CDR2 is ANQGSEA. This CDR3 contains 13 residues. The chain's CDR3 is CSVIVGGTGELFF. CDR3 DNA sequence: TGCAGCGTTATAGTGGGAGGCACCGGGGAGCTGTTTTTT.

This clone was recorded only once. The chain couples TRBV30 to TRBJ2-1; D might be TRBD1 or TRBD2, each matching 5 bases. CDR3 size: 17 residues. Germline V gene data show CDR1 as GTSNPN and CDR2 as SVGIG (reference sequence). V was pared by 0 bases and J by 2 bases, with 17 bases between. CDR3 bases: TGTGCCTGGAGTGTACGGTCGGGGCTAGTTCCCTACAATGAGCAGTTCTTC. It encodes CAWSVRSGLVPYNEQFF.

As for this clone: One end of the junction is discordant with germline, which a read error may explain. The sample has other DNA sequences that encode this CDR3 too. This chain connects TRBV4-1 to TRBJ1-2; D is uncertain. Looked up from germline, CDR1 is MGHRA and CDR2 is YSYEKL. The CDR3 has 14 amino acids. The CDR3 sequence: CASSQGPVTYGYTF. In DNA, the CDR3 is TGTGCCAGCAGCCAAGGTCCCGTGACCTATGGCTACACCTTC.

V and J are TRBV6-5 and TRBJ1-4, with a weak D call TRBD1 (5 bases). The CDR3 is 16 amino acids. The V end lost 2 bases, the J end lost 7 bases, and 17 bases lay between the germline ends. Germline-derived CDR1 and CDR2 are MNHEY and SVGAGI. CDR3 nucleotides: TGTGCCAGCAGTTACGCCCAGGGAGGAACCTTTGAAAAACTGTTTTTT. It yields the protein CASSYAQGGTFEKLFF.

This chain joins TRBV9 and TRBJ2-5; 9 bases line up with TRBD2. There are 17 residues in the CDR3. The germline V gene has CDR1 SGDLS and CDR2 YYNGEE. The V and J ends lost 5 bases and 2 bases, in that order; junction bases with no gene match: 13. The CDR3 coding sequence is TGTGCCAGCAGTTTTGAGGGAGGACTAGCGACACAAGAGACCCAGTACTTC. It specifies CASSFEGGLATQETQYF.

The chain's CDR3 is CASSILAGVGTDTQYF. The CDR3 coding sequence is TGTGCCAGCAGCATACTAGCGGGGGTAGGGACAGATACGCAGTATTTT. The J gene is TRBJ2-3, the V gene TRBV5-5; 11 bases are shared with TRBD2. V gave up 4 bases and J gave up 3 bases; unmatched junction bases: 7. The germline gives CDR1 SGHKS, CDR2 YYEKEE (reference sequence). CDR3 length: 16 residues.

V and J are TRBV11-2 and TRBJ2-1; the match to TRBD1 covers 9 bases. Germline V gene lookup returns CDR1 SGHAT and CDR2 FQNNGV. The CDR3 is 15 amino acids. The junction had 7 bases not matched to a gene; V was cut back by 5 bases and J by 5 bases. The chain's CDR3 is CASSADRDRDNEQFF. As DNA, the CDR3 is TGTGCCAGCAGCGCGGACCGGGACAGGGACAATGAGCAGTTCTTC.

This chain joins TRBV7-9 and TRBJ1-1; TRBD1 aligns across 7 bases. The CDR3 consists of 14 residues. The germline CDR1 and CDR2 sequences are SEHNR and FQNEAQ (reference sequence). The V and J ends lost 4 bases and 1 base, in that order; junction bases with no gene match: 3. The CDR3: CASSSGQENTEAFF. CDR3 coding DNA: TGTGCCAGCAGCTCCGGACAGGAGAACACTGAAGCTTTCTTT.